The source of this T cell receptor beta chain is a study of blood T cell repertoires in COVID-19. Study-level background: Spain, Italy and the United States supplied samples that represented acute and convalescent COVID-19. The analysed material was cDNA or gDNA that came from T cells, B-cell-depleted T cells, or PBMCs.

In germline, CDR1 is SEHNR, CDR2 FQNEAQ (reference sequence). The CDR3 sequence is 13 residues long. Losses at the gene ends were 8 bases for V and 7 bases for J; bases not matched to a gene: 7. In the source study's methods: Reference gene primer amplification gave estimated nucleated cell counts. The method was immunoSEQ multiplex PCR; TCRdb's version includes in-frame clones alone and lacks a portion of them. V, J and clone size are those of that table, while D and trimming were read from the DNA. Counted here are roughly 100,000 clones, 65% to 90% occurring once; the ten biggest clones make up roughly 4%.

The material sequenced was peripheral blood. The origin of this receptor is a man aged 50 to 59 with acute or convalescent COVID-19. The rearrangement uses TRBV7-9 and TRBJ1-4, with TRBD1 matching 7 bases. In DNA, the CDR3 is TGTGCCAGCTCGACAGGGAGGATTGAAAAACTGTTTTTT. Translation: CASSTGRIEKLFF.